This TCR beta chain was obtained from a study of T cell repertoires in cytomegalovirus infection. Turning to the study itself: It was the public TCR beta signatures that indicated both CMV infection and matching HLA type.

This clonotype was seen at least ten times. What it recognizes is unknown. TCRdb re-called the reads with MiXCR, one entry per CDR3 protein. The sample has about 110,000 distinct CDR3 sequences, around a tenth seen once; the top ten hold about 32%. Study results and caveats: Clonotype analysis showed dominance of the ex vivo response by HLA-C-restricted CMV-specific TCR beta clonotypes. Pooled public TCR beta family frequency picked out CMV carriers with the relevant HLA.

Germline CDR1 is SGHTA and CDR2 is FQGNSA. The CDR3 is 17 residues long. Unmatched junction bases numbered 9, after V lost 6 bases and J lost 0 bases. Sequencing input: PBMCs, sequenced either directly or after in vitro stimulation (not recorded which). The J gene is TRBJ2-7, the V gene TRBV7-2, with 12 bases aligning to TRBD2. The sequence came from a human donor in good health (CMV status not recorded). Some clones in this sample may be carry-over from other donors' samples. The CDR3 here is CASRRGLAGQHSYEQYF. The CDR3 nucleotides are TGTGCCAGCAGGCGAGGACTAGCGGGACAGCACTCCTACGAGCAGTACTTC.